Below are 15 T cell receptor beta chains sequenced from a single sample in a study of blood T cell repertoires in COVID-19. Data came from immunoSEQ multiplex PCR; TCRdb stores just in-frame clones and leaves some out. The table lists more than 350,000 clones, 80% to 90% of them singletons. The sample consisted of PBMCs or T cells enriched from blood (not recorded which). All receptors come from a man aged 18 to 30 who had recovered from COVID-19.

This clone has a single count. The chain recombines TRBV10-3 with TRBJ1-1; no clear D gene. Per the germline V gene, CDR1 is ENHRY and CDR2 is SYGVKD. V was shortened by 0 bases and J by 0 bases, with 11 bases between the two germline ends. This CDR3 region has 16 residues. Written as DNA, the CDR3 is TGTGCCATCAGTGAGTCGGTGGCAGTTTTGAACACTGAAGCTTTCTTT. Its translation: CAISESVAVLNTEAFF.

The rearrangement uses TRBV14 and TRBJ2-5; D is perhaps TRBD2 (6 bases). This CDR3 comprises 15 residues. Germline CDR1 is SGHDN and CDR2 is FVKESK. Trimming pared 2 bases from V and 5 bases from J, leaving 15 bases between. CDR3: CASSQMAGTGETQYF. CDR3 in DNA: TGTGCCAGCAGCCAAATGGCGGGGACTGGGGAGACCCAGTACTTC.

This chain connects TRBV2 to TRBJ2-1, with TRBD1 matching over 9 bases. Germline trimming cut 1 base from V and 5 bases from J; bases unmatched to any gene: 9. The CDR3 totals 17 residues. Germline CDR1 is SNHLY and CDR2 is FYNNEI. The CDR3 coding sequence is TGTGCCAGCAGTGAAGAACCGCAGGGACAGGGCAACAATGAGCAGTTCTTC. Protein sequence: CASSEEPQGQGNNEQFF.

This chain links TRBV7-2 with TRBJ2-7; 10 bases align to TRBD1. V trimming: 5 bases; J trimming: 4 bases; junction bases outside the gene matches: 14. Germline CDR1 is SGHTA and CDR2 is FQGNSA. The CDR3 has 17 amino acids. The CDR3 reads CASSPPPGQGSGYEQYF. In DNA form, the CDR3 reads TGTGCCAGCAGCCCCCCACCGGGACAGGGGTCAGGATACGAGCAGTACTTC.

V usage is TRBV3-1 (or the pseudogene TRBV3-2) and J usage is TRBJ1-1; 8 bases line up with TRBD1. Per the germline V gene, CDR1 is LGHDT and CDR2 is YNNKEL (reference sequence). With 5 bases clipped from V and 11 bases from J, the junction kept 13 bases outside the gene matches. This CDR3 has 14 residues. CDR3: CASSRDRSVRGAFF. The CDR3 DNA follows: TGTGCCAGCAGCAGGGACAGGTCTGTTCGGGGGGCTTTCTTT.

The rearrangement joins TRBV7-2 to TRBJ2-1; 8 bases agree with TRBD2. Per the germline V gene, CDR1 is SGHTA and CDR2 is FQGNSA. This CDR3 is built from 16 residues. The junction had 9 bases not matched to a gene; V was cut back by 5 bases and J by 3 bases. CDR3 in amino acids: CASSPHGGAIYNEQFF. The CDR3 DNA follows: TGTGCCAGCAGCCCCCACGGGGGGGCCATCTACAATGAGCAGTTCTTC.

The chain uses TRBV3-1 (or the pseudogene TRBV3-2) and TRBJ2-5, with D maybe TRBD2 (6 bases). V was shortened by 6 bases and J by 7 bases, with 21 bases between the two germline ends. Germline lookup yields CDR1 LGHDT and CDR2 YNNKEL (reference sequence). The CDR3 has 15 amino acids. In DNA, the CDR3 is TGTGCCAGCAGTTCATCGACCGGACTGGGGGGGACCCAGTACTTC. It is translated as CASSSSTGLGGTQYF.

This chain joins TRBV10-2 and TRBJ1-1, with D uncertain. This CDR3 is 15 amino acids long. Trimming left V 4 bases short and J 3 bases short, with 15 bases between. CDR1 is WSHSY and CDR2 is SAAADI in the germline V gene. The CDR3 region has the DNA TGCGCCAGCAGTGCTGAGGGCGGCCTTTACACTGAAGCTTTCTTT. Protein product: CASSAEGGLYTEAFF.

The chain couples TRBV7-3 to TRBJ1-2, with a possible D match to TRBD1 (5 bases). Trimming took off 5 bases at V and 0 bases at J, with 13 bases between the two ends. Germline V gene data show CDR1 as SGHTA and CDR2 as FQGTGA. This CDR3 region has 15 residues. The CDR3 region has the DNA TGTGCCAGCAGCCCATGGGGGGACCCTAACTATGGCTACACCTTC. This encodes CASSPWGDPNYGYTF.

The chain uses TRBV10-2 and TRBJ1-1; the D is unclear. Germline CDR1 reads WSHSY; CDR2 reads SAAADI. The CDR3 contains 13 residues. The V end lost 5 bases, the J end lost 1 base, and 8 bases lay between the germline ends. Here the CDR3 DNA reads TGCGCCAGCAGTAAAATGAGGAACACTGAAGCTTTCTTT. Translated: CASSKMRNTEAFF.

A single count supports this clone. This chain connects TRBV4-3 to TRBJ2-5; D is undetermined. CDR1 is LGHNA and CDR2 is YSLEER in the germline V gene. The V end lost 0 bases, the J end lost 1 base, and 12 bases lay between the germline ends. The CDR3 sequence is 16 residues long. CDR3: CASSQDGSSPQETQYF. The CDR3 DNA is TGCGCCAGCAGCCAAGATGGTTCGAGTCCCCAAGAGACCCAGTACTTC.

This clone was counted between two and nine times. The V call is TRBV19, the J call TRBJ1-1, with D unclear. There are 15 residues in the CDR3. Germline assignment: CDR1 LNHDA and CDR2 SQIVND (reference sequence). V lost 5 bases to trimming and J lost 4 bases, with 17 bases between them. The CDR3 nucleotides are TGTGCCAGTAGTCCCGGTCTCTCGAGTCCCACTGAAGCTTTCTTT. It is translated as CASSPGLSSPTEAFF.

The J gene is TRBJ2-1, the V gene TRBV11-3; 11 bases match TRBD1. The germline gives CDR1 SGHNT, CDR2 YENEEA. With 5 bases clipped from V and 5 bases from J, the junction kept 5 bases outside the gene matches. CDR3 length: 15 amino acids. The CDR3: CASSLGQGANNEQFF. The CDR3 nucleotides read TGTGCCAGCAGCCTCGGACAGGGGGCTAACAATGAGCAGTTCTTC.

The J gene is TRBJ2-4, the V gene TRBV2, with TRBD2 matching 13 bases. Germline V gene lookup returns CDR1 SNHLY and CDR2 FYNNEI. V gave up 5 bases and J gave up 0 bases; unmatched junction bases: 22. This CDR3 comprises 23 residues. The CDR3 bases are TGTGCCAGCAGTCACGGGACTAGCGGGATAATTTCCTCGGGCAGGCTAGCCAAAAACATTCAGTACTTC. Translating gives CASSHGTSGIISSGRLAKNIQYF. Supplemented by reference TRBV2 and TRBJ2-4, the full variable domain reads EPEVTQTPSHQVTQMGQEVILRCVPISNHLYFYWYRQILGQKVEFLVSFYNNEISEKSEIFDDQFSVERPDGSNFTLKIRSTKLEDSAMYFCASSHGTSGIISSGRLAKNIQYFGAGTRLSVL.

V usage is TRBV10-3 and J usage is TRBJ2-1; TRBD1 agrees at 12 bases. CDR1 is ENHRY and CDR2 is SYGVKD in the germline V gene. Trimming cost V 2 bases and J 8 bases; bases outside gene matches: 4. The CDR3 is made up of 15 amino acids. CDR3 region: CAISEGTGGRDEQFF. The CDR3 DNA sequence: TGTGCCATCAGTGAGGGGACAGGGGGCAGGGATGAGCAGTTCTTC.